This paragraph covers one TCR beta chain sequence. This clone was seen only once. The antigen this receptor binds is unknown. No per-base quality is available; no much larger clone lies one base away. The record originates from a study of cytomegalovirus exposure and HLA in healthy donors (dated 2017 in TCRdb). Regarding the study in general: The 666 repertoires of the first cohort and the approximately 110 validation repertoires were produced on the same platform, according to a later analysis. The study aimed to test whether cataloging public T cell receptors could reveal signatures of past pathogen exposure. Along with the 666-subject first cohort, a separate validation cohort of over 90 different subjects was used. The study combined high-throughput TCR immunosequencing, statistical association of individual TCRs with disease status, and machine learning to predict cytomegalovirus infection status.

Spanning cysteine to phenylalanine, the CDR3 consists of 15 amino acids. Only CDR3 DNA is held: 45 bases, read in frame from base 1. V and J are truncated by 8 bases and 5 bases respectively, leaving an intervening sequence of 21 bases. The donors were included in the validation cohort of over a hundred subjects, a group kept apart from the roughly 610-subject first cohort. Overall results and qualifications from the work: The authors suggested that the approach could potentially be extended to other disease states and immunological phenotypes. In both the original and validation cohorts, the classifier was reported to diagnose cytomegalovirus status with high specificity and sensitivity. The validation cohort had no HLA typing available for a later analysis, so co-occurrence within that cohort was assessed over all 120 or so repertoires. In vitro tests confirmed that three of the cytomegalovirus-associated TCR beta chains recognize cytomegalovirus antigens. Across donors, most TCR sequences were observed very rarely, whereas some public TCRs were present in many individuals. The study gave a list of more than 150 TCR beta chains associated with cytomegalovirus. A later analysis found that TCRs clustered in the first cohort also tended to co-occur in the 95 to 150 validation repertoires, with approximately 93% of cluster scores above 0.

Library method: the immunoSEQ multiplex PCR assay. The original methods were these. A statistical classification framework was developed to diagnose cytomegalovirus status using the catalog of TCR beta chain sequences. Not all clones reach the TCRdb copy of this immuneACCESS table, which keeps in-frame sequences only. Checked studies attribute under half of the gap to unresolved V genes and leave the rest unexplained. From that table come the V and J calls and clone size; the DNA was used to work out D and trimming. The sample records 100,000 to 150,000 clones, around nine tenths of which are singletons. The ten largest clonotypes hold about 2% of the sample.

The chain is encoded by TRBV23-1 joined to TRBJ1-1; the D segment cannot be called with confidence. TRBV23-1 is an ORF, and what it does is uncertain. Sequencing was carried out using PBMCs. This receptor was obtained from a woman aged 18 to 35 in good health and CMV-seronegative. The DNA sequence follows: TGCGCCAGCCCCCCGGCTACAAATGGGAGTACTGAAGCTTTCTTT. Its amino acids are CASPPATNGSTEAFF.